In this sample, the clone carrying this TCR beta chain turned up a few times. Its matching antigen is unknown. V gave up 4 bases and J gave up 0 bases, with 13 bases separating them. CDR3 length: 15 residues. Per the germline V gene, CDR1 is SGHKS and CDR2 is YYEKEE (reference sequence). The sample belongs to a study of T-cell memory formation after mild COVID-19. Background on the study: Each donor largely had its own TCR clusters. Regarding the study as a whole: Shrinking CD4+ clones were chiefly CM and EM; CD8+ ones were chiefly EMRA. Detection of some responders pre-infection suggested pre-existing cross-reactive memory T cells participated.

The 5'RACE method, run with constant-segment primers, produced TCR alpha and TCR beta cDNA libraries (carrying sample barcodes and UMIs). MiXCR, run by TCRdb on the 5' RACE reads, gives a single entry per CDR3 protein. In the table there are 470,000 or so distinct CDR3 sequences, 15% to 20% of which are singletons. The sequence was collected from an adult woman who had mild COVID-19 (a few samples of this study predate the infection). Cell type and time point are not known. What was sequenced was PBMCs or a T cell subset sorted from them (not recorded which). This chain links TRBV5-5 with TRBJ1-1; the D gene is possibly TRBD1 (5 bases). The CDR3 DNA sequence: TGTGCCAGCAGCGGTGGCGGGGCGGTGAACACTGAAGCTTTCTTT. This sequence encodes CASSGGGAVNTEAFF. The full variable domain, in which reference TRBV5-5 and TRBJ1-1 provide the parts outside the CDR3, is DAGVTQSPTHLIKTRGQQVTLRCSPISGHKSVSWYQQVLGQGPQFIFQYYEKEERGRGNFPDRFSARQFPNYSSELNVNALLLGDSALYLCASSGGGAVNTEAFFGQGTRLTVV.